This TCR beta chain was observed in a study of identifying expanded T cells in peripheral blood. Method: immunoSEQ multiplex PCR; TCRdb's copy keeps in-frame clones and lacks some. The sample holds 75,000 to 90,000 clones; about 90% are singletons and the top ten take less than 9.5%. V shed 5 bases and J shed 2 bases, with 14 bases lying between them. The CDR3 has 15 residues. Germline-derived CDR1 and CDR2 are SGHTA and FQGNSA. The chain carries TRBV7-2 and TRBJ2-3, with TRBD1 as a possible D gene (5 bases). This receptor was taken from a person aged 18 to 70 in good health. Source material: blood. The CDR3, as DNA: TGTGCCAGCAGCGGACACGGACCCCCCACAGATACGCAGTATTTT. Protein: CASSGHGPPTDTQYF.